The 20 T cell receptor beta chains reported below all come from one sample, sequenced in a study of spatial heterogeneity in lung cancer. Time point: sample taken at primary tumor resection. Sequencing was performed on whole RNA extracted from tumor and nontumor lung tissue, or from frozen PBMC, and the material was left unsorted. One entry per CDR3 protein, called by TCRdb with MiXCR from the 5' RACE reads. The data contain some 20,000 distinct CDR3 sequences, 3% to 3.5% of them seen just once; the ten biggest clones take up about 28%. The source material was PBMCs, sampled at surgery. The receptors originated from a female donor with early-stage non-small cell lung cancer.

This clonotype was seen repeatedly, ten times or more. This rearrangement joins TRBV10-3 to TRBJ2-7; 8 bases fit TRBD2. Losses at the gene ends were 6 bases for V and 0 bases for J; bases not matched to a gene: 4. The CDR3 is made up of 14 amino acids. Germline CDR1 and CDR2: ENHRY and SYGVKD. The CDR3 reads CAIRTGGDSYEQYF. The CDR3 bases are TGTGCCATCAGAACGGGAGGGGACTCCTACGAGCAGTACTTC.

This clonotype was counted ten times or more. The rearrangement links TRBV6-6 to TRBJ2-7, with 9 bases lining up with TRBD1. In germline, CDR1 is MNHNY, CDR2 SVGAGI (reference sequence). The CDR3 spans 14 residues. V was clipped by 4 bases and J by 2 bases; unmatched bases: 3. CDR3 sequence: CASSSGTGPYEQYF. In nucleotides, the CDR3 is TGTGCCAGCAGTTCCGGGACAGGGCCCTACGAGCAGTACTTC.

This clonotype came up many times. One end of the junction does not line up with germline, which may come from a read error. V usage is TRBV7-2 and J usage is TRBJ2-7, with unresolved D. In germline, CDR1 is SGHTA, CDR2 FQGNSA. The length of the CDR3 is 15 residues. The CDR3 nucleotides are TGTGCCAGCAGTTTAGTGGCGCAGAGCAACTACGAGCAGTACTTC. As protein: CASSLVAQSNYEQYF.

In this sample, this clonotype turned up many times. V gene TRBV10-3 combines with J gene TRBJ1-1; 7 nucleotides match TRBD1. This CDR3 has 14 residues. CDR1 and CDR2 (germline): ENHRY, SYGVKD. V lost 10 bases, J lost 1 base, and 9 bases stayed unmatched. CDR3 coding DNA: TGTGCCACCCGGGACAGAAGAGAGAACACTGAAGCTTTCTTT. This sequence encodes CATRDRRENTEAFF.

The sample holds many counts of this clonotype. V usage is TRBV7-2 and J usage is TRBJ2-3; D not resolved. The germline V and J ends were trimmed by 1 base and 6 bases, with 5 bases remaining between them. There are 12 residues in the CDR3. The germline CDR1 and CDR2 sequences are SGHTA and FQGNSA. The CDR3 spells CASSLGLDTQYF. As DNA, the CDR3 is TGTGCCAGCAGCTTAGGTCTGGATACGCAGTATTTT.

This clonotype showed up many times. The genes are TRBV5-6 and TRBJ2-7; D is ambiguous. The CDR3 length is 14 residues. The germline V gene encodes CDR1 SGHDT and CDR2 YYEEEE. The V end was cut by 4 bases, the J end by 7 bases, with 18 bases between. CDR3 loop: CASSPGPQASEQYF. CDR3 sequence (DNA): TGTGCCAGCAGCCCTGGACCCCAGGCATCAGAGCAGTACTTC.

This clonotype was found a few times. V usage is TRBV3-1 and J usage is TRBJ2-4; D is unresolved. Per germline, CDR1 LGHDT and CDR2 YNNKEL (reference sequence). The CDR3 length is 15 residues. Deletions cut 1 base from V and 0 bases from J, with 7 bases between. CDR3 in amino acids: CASSQGHLAKNIQYF. CDR3 nucleotides: TGTGCCAGCAGCCAAGGACATTTAGCCAAAAACATTCAGTACTTC.

This clonotype was picked up many times. The rearrangement joins TRBV4-2 to TRBJ2-7; a possible D gene is TRBD2 (6 bases). Looked up from germline, CDR1 is LGHNA and CDR2 is YNFKEQ. Trimming stripped 0 bases from V and 3 bases from J, with 12 bases between. There are 15 residues in the CDR3. As DNA, the CDR3 is TGTGCCAGCAGCCAAGATGCCCGGGAGTACTACGAGCAGTACTTC. It specifies CASSQDAREYYEQYF.

The chain employs TRBV7-2 and TRBJ2-7; D is undetermined. Germline V lookup: CDR1 SGHTA, CDR2 FQGNSA. CDR3 size: 14 residues. V dropped 1 base and J dropped 4 bases, with 11 bases sitting between them. The CDR3 DNA is TGTGCCAGCAGCTTAGTCTGGCAGGCGTACGAGCAGTACTTC. It is translated as CASSLVWQAYEQYF.

In this sample, this clonotype turned up many times. In nucleotides, the CDR3 is TGTGCCAGCAGTTACTCGACTAACCCAGGAGATTCACCCCTCCACTTT. It specifies CASSYSTNPGDSPLHF. The chain couples TRBV6-5 to TRBJ1-6; D gene uncertain. Germline V gene sequence: CDR1 MNHEY, CDR2 SVGAGI. Trimming left V 0 bases short and J 8 bases short, with 14 bases between. CDR3 length equals 16 residues.

The sample holds many counts of this clonotype. The chain couples TRBV5-5 to TRBJ1-4, with D unclear. CDR1 is SGHKS, CDR2 YYEKEE, per germline (reference sequence). The germline V and J ends were trimmed by 5 bases and 2 bases, with 10 bases remaining between them. The CDR3 sequence is 14 residues long. CDR3 in DNA: TGTGCCAGCAGTTCGGGAGTTACTAATGAAAAACTGTTTTTT. Translated: CASSSGVTNEKLFF.

This clonotype was picked up a small number of times. The CDR3 reads CASSLAAGGSYEQYF. The CDR3 bases are TGCGCCAGCAGCTTGGCCGCGGGAGGCTCCTACGAGCAGTACTTC. The V gene is TRBV5-1, the J gene TRBJ2-7, with 8 bases fitting TRBD2. The J segment lost 0 bases and the V segment lost 0 bases, leaving 2 bases of the junction unmatched. Looked up from germline, CDR1 is SGHRS and CDR2 is YFSETQ. This CDR3 is built from 15 residues.

This clonotype has ten or more counts. The chain is built from TRBV10-3 and TRBJ2-2; 14 bases map to TRBD2. The CDR3 covers 18 residues. The J segment lost 7 bases and the V segment lost 3 bases, leaving 10 bases of the junction unmatched. Germline-derived CDR1 and CDR2 are ENHRY and SYGVKD. CDR3 sequence: CAISDPGLAGELGGELFF. CDR3 DNA sequence: TGTGCCATCAGTGACCCGGGACTAGCGGGAGAATTGGGCGGGGAGCTGTTTTTT.

This clonotype was seen many times. V gene TRBV7-8 combines with J gene TRBJ1-6; 9 bases are shared with TRBD1. The germline V gene encodes CDR1 SGHVS and CDR2 FQNEAQ. The J segment lost 2 bases and the V segment lost 5 bases, leaving 16 bases of the junction unmatched. The CDR3 is 20 residues long. The CDR3 is CASSPVGRDREGTYNSPLHF. For the CDR3, the DNA is TGTGCCAGCAGCCCGGTGGGCAGGGACAGGGAAGGAACCTATAATTCACCCCTCCACTTT.

V usage is TRBV3-1 and J usage is TRBJ2-7; D might be TRBD2 (6 bases). From germline, CDR1 is LGHDT and CDR2 YNNKEL (reference sequence). Trimming shortened V by 6 bases and J by 5 bases, and 20 bases separated the two germline ends. CDR3 length equals 15 residues. CDR3 sequence reads: CASSAYGRGGNEQYF. For the CDR3, the DNA is TGTGCCAGCAGTGCTTACGGGAGAGGCGGTAACGAGCAGTACTTC.

The sample holds a few counts of this clonotype. The chain couples TRBV6-1 to TRBJ2-3; D call uncertain. Trimming cost V 4 bases and J 7 bases, with 9 bases left between them. Germline loops: CDR1 MNHNS, CDR2 SASEGT. CDR3 size: 12 residues. The CDR3 DNA is TGTGCCAGCAGTGCCAACAGCAATACGCAGTATTTT. Translating gives CASSANSNTQYF.

There are a few counts of this clonotype. The chain recombines TRBV30 with TRBJ2-3, with D hard to call. Trimming left V 3 bases short and J 6 bases short, with 10 bases between. CDR1 is GTSNPN and CDR2 is SVGIG in the germline V gene (reference sequence). The CDR3 runs 12 residues. CDR3 bases: TGTGCCTGGAGCCGAACGAGCGATACGCAGTATTTT. It is translated as CAWSRTSDTQYF.

This clonotype was seen many times. This sequence joins TRBV7-3 and TRBJ2-1, with a tentative D call TRBD2 (7 bases). Germline CDR1 SGHTA, CDR2 FQGTGA. This CDR3 is built from 14 residues. Trimming removed 3 bases from V and 6 bases from J, with 12 bases in between. DNA of the CDR3: TGTGCCAGCAGCTTTCAGGGAGGGGGCAATGAGCAGTTCTTC. Its translation is CASSFQGGGNEQFF.

Sample share makes this clonotype medium-sized. This chain links TRBV7-2 with TRBJ2-5; D assignment may be TRBD1 or TRBD2 (6 bases each). Germline CDR1 and CDR2: SGHTA and FQGNSA. This CDR3 spans 14 amino acids. Trimming pared 1 base from V and 2 bases from J, leaving 8 bases between. This chain's CDR3 is CASSLVGGQETQYF. For the CDR3, the DNA is TGTGCCAGCAGCTTAGTAGGGGGGCAAGAGACCCAGTACTTC.

This clonotype was seen a handful of times. The chain uses TRBV3-1 and TRBJ2-1, with a possible D match to TRBD1 (5 bases). The CDR3 runs to 16 residues. Deletions cut 0 bases from V and 2 bases from J, with 11 bases between. The germline CDR1 and CDR2 sequences are LGHDT and YNNKEL (reference sequence). CDR3 in DNA: TGTGCCAGCAGCCAAGACAAATGGACAACCTACAATGAGCAGTTCTTC. Encoded protein: CASSQDKWTTYNEQFF.